The 17 T cell receptor beta chains in this list originate from one sample, sequenced in a study of Graves' ophthalmopathy and Graves' hyperthyroidism. RNA transcripts yielded amplified TCR beta CDR3 regions. HTBI-primed first-round RT-PCR preceded second-round multiplex PCR. Each CDR3 protein gets one entry after TCRdb re-called the multiplex PCR reads with MiXCR. The table includes about 380,000 distinct CDR3 sequences, approximately 15% detected once. Sequenced: peripheral blood. These TCRs come from a woman between 18 and 30 years old with stable Graves' hyperthyroidism.

In this sample, this clonotype turned up many times. The chain couples TRBV6-2 or TRBV6-3 to TRBJ1-6; weak D call: TRBD1 (6 bases). Germline V lookup: CDR1 MNHEY, CDR2 SVGEGT. The length of the CDR3 is 14 residues. V shed 4 bases and J shed 5 bases, with 9 bases lying between them. CDR3 sequence: CASSLGADNSPLHF. The CDR3 bases are TGTGCCAGCAGTTTGGGGGCTGATAATTCACCCCTCCACTTT.

This clonotype has ten or more counts. This chain connects TRBV10-3 to TRBJ1-5; D unresolved. The CDR3 runs to 14 residues. The V end lost 4 bases, the J end lost 1 base, and 8 bases lay between the germline ends. Germline V gene lookup returns CDR1 ENHRY and CDR2 SYGVKD. CDR3 loop: CAISGDWSNQPQHF. The CDR3 region has the DNA TGTGCCATCAGTGGCGACTGGAGCAATCAGCCCCAGCATTTT.

The CDR3 loop is CASSPTGSDGGNEQYF. CDR3 coding DNA: TGTGCCAGCAGTCCCACAGGGAGTGACGGTGGTAACGAGCAGTACTTC. The chain links TRBV28 to TRBJ2-7; D possibly corresponds to TRBD1 (6 bases). CDR1 and CDR2 (germline): MDHEN, SYDVKM. The CDR3 covers 16 residues. Trimming pared 5 bases from V and 5 bases from J, leaving 22 bases between.

V and J are TRBV12-3 or TRBV12-4 and TRBJ1-5, with 12 bases matching TRBD1. After removal of 6 bases from V and 7 bases from J, the junction contained 7 bases not matched to a gene. The CDR3 has 15 amino acids. The CDR3, as DNA: TGTGCCAGCAGGTCGGGACAGGGGGCACGACAGCCCCAGCATTTT. Its translation is CASRSGQGARQPQHF.

This clonotype was observed many times. The chain carries TRBV6-6 and TRBJ2-2; perhaps TRBD1 as D (6 bases). V shed 0 bases and J shed 1 base, with 12 bases lying between them. The CDR3 runs 17 residues. Germline CDR1 is MNHNY and CDR2 is SVGAGI (reference sequence). CDR3 coding DNA: TGTGCCAGCAGTTACTCGAGGGACACTATGAACACCGGGGAGCTGTTTTTT. Translating it yields CASSYSRDTMNTGELFF.

This clonotype was counted between two and nine times. The CDR3, as DNA: TGCGCCAGCAGCTTGGAGCACAGGGATACTGGGGCTTTCTTT. The encoded protein is CASSLEHRDTGAFF. The chain joins TRBV5-1 to TRBJ1-1; the D gene is possibly TRBD1 (6 bases). In germline, CDR1 is SGHRS, CDR2 YFSETQ. The CDR3 extends over 14 amino acids. Trimming left V 0 bases short and J 11 bases short, with 17 bases between. Supplemented by reference TRBV5-1 and TRBJ1-1, the full variable domain reads KAGVTQTPRYLIKTRGQQVTLSCSPISGHRSVSWYQQTPGQGLQFLFEYFSETQRNKGNFPGRFSGRQFSNSRSEMNVSTLELGDSALYLCASSLEHRDTGAFFGQGTRLTVV.

CDR3 coding DNA: TGTGCCAGCAGCGCGACGAGCTTCTTCGAGACCCAGTACTTC. This encodes CASSATSFFETQYF. The chain recombines TRBV6-1 with TRBJ2-5; no clear D gene. This CDR3 has 14 residues. Germline V CDR1 and CDR2: MNHNS, SASEGT. V lost 6 bases and J lost 5, with 16 bases in between.

This clonotype has at least ten counts. This rearrangement joins TRBV6-1 to TRBJ1-1, with 7 bases aligning to TRBD1. Germline trimming cut 5 bases from V and 5 bases from J; bases unmatched to any gene: 5. The CDR3 has 13 amino acids. Germline V gives CDR1 MNHNS, CDR2 SASEGT. The CDR3: CASSPRGETEAFF. The CDR3, as DNA: TGTGCCAGCAGTCCCAGGGGGGAGACTGAAGCTTTCTTT.

This clonotype rates as medium-sized. The chain is built from TRBV12-3 or TRBV12-4 and TRBJ1-5; D unresolved. The germline V and J ends were trimmed by 1 base and 3 bases, with 10 bases remaining between them. This CDR3 is built from 15 residues. CDR3 in DNA: TGTGCCAGCAGTTTAGGGCCCCGGATCAATCAGCCCCAGCATTTT. Translation gives CASSLGPRINQPQHF.

This clonotype has a count of ten or more. The genes are TRBV4-1 and TRBJ1-2; 8 bases line up with TRBD1. The germline V gene has CDR1 MGHRA and CDR2 YSYEKL. The trim removed 3 bases at V and 7 bases at J, leaving 13 bases unmatched. This CDR3 has 16 amino acids. The CDR3 loop reads CASSHDGQGAFRGYTF. The DNA of the CDR3 is TGCGCCAGCAGCCACGATGGACAGGGAGCCTTTCGTGGCTACACCTTC.

There are many counts of this clonotype. This chain uses TRBV20-1 with TRBJ1-1; D is perhaps TRBD1 (5 bases). Trimming left V 2 bases short and J 1 base short, with 8 bases between. The CDR3 loop spans 13 amino acids. Germline CDR1 is DFQATT and CDR2 is SNEGSKA (reference sequence). CDR3 coding DNA: TGCAGTGCTAGAACAGGACCGAACACTGAAGCTTTCTTT. Its translation: CSARTGPNTEAFF.

This clonotype came up many times. One junction end does not reproduce the germline sequence, and a read error may be involved. V usage is TRBV6-2 or TRBV6-3 and J usage is TRBJ2-7; 10 positions match TRBD2. The CDR3 runs 14 residues. Looked up from germline, CDR1 is MNHEY and CDR2 is SVGEGT. CDR3 protein: CASSYGTSVDEQHF. The CDR3 DNA reads TGTGCCAGCAGTTATGGGACTAGCGTCGACGAGCAGCACTTC.

This clonotype was seen repeatedly, ten times or more. The chain couples TRBV7-2 to TRBJ1-2, with unresolved D. Germline assignment: CDR1 SGHTA and CDR2 FQGNSA. The CDR3 runs 15 residues. The V end lost 1 base, the J end lost 4 bases, and 13 bases lay between the germline ends. CDR3 DNA: TGTGCCAGCAGCTTAGTGGCAGGAGATCGCTATGGCTACACCTTC. The encoded protein is CASSLVAGDRYGYTF. Full variable domain (rest looked up from reference TRBV7-2 and TRBJ1-2): GAGVSQSPSNKVTEKGKDVELRCDPISGHTALYWYRQSLGQGLEFLIYFQGNSAPDKSGLPSDRFSAERTGGSVSTLTIQRTQQEDSAVYLCASSLVAGDRYGYTFGSGTRLTVV.

The chain has TRBV19 and TRBJ1-3, with a tentative D call TRBD1 (6 bases). This CDR3 spans 15 amino acids. Trimming pared 6 bases from V and 2 bases from J, leaving 14 bases between. Germline V gives CDR1 LNHDA, CDR2 SQIVND (reference sequence). The CDR3 DNA follows: TGTGCCAGTAGCCTCCGGGGGGCCCCTGGAAACACCATATATTTT. The encoded protein is CASSLRGAPGNTIYF. The whole variable domain, filled in from reference TRBV19 and TRBJ1-3, reads DGGITQSPKYLFRKEGQNVTLSCEQNLNHDAMYWYRQDPGQGLRLIYYSQIVNDFQKGDIAEGYSVSREKKESFPLTVTSAQKNPTAFYLCASSLRGAPGNTIYFGEGSWLTVV.

This clonotype has ten or more counts. This chain connects TRBV7-2 to TRBJ2-7; no clear D gene. CDR3 length: 14 residues. The V gene's germline CDR1 is SGHTA and CDR2 FQGNSA. Trimming cost V 0 bases and J 0 bases, with 6 bases left between them. CDR3 DNA: TGTGCCAGCAGCTTAGCCCCCAACTCCTACGAGCAGTACTTC. It yields the protein CASSLAPNSYEQYF.

This chain uses TRBV6-1 with TRBJ2-6; the D gene could be TRBD1 or TRBD2 (6 bases each). CDR1 MNHNS and CDR2 SASEGT come from the germline V gene. The CDR3 runs to 16 residues. V dropped 6 bases and J dropped 4 bases, with 16 bases sitting between them. CDR3 loop: CASRKGGSAGANVLTF. The CDR3 nucleotides are TGTGCCAGCAGGAAAGGGGGGTCAGCCGGGGCCAACGTCCTGACTTTC.

This clonotype was picked up many times. The chain links TRBV7-8 to TRBJ2-7; weak D call: TRBD1 (5 bases). Germline CDR1 is SGHVS and CDR2 is FQNEAQ. Trimming left V 3 bases short and J 5 bases short, with 23 bases between. CDR3 length: 17 amino acids. As DNA, the CDR3 is TGTGCCAGCAGCTTTACACCCGTTGGGGCAGGGAAGGACGAGCAGTACTTC. The encoded protein is CASSFTPVGAGKDEQYF. Using reference TRBV7-8 and TRBJ2-7 for the parts outside the CDR3, the full variable domain is GAGVSQSPRYKVAKRGQDVALRCDPISGHVSLFWYQQALGQGPEFLTYFQNEAQLDKSGLPSDRFFAERPEGSVSTLKIQRTQQEDSAVYLCASSFTPVGAGKDEQYFGPGTRLTVT.